Listed below are T cell receptor beta chains from one sample, sequenced in a study of T cells after yellow fever vaccination. TCRdb re-analysed the 5' RACE reads in MiXCR, keeping a single row per CDR3 protein. The table lists under 55,000 distinct CDR3 sequences, less than 8% of them singletons. The specimen comprised CD8+ T cells not binding an NS4B(214-222) dextramer, sorted from PBMCs, sampled more than 35 days after the first yellow fever vaccination. Receptors originate from a man aged 18 to 29 who received the YFV17D yellow fever vaccine. Each CDR3 is given with its conserved first and last residue. Fields, in order: CDR3 protein, CDR3 DNA, D gene, V gene, J gene, clone size. D genes are given only for firm matches. Clone size is not always given. Where it is, it says once, few, many or a class for expanded clones.

CDR3aa: CSAPGQRQTGNEQFF
CDR3nt: TGCAGTGCCCCTGGTCAGCGCCAGACTGGCAATGAGCAGTTCTTC
d_gene: NA
v_gene: TRBV20-1
j_gene: TRBJ2-1
abundance: many

CDR3aa: CASSPRIGGIGSPLHF
CDR3nt: TGTGCCAGCAGCCCCCGTATAGGGGGGATCGGTTCACCCCTCCACTTT
d_gene: NA
v_gene: TRBV7-2
j_gene: TRBJ1-6
abundance: many

CDR3aa: CASSRIMRQDRGNEKLFF
CDR3nt: TGTGCCAGCAGCCGAATTATGAGACAGGACCGGGGTAATGAAAAACTGTTTTTT
d_gene: NA
v_gene: TRBV7-6
j_gene: TRBJ1-4
abundance: few

CDR3aa: CASSPGLAAEETQYF
CDR3nt: TGTGCCAGCAGTCCCGGACTAGCAGCTGAAGAGACCCAGTACTTC
d_gene: TRBD2
v_gene: TRBV6-1
j_gene: TRBJ2-5
abundance: few

CDR3aa: CASSLGTSGARETQYF
CDR3nt: TGTGCCAGCAGTCTCGGGACTAGCGGGGCCCGAGAGACCCAGTACTTC
d_gene: TRBD2
v_gene: TRBV27
j_gene: TRBJ2-5
abundance: few

CDR3aa: CASSRRLGPYTGELFF
CDR3nt: TGCGCCAGCAGCCGTAGACTAGGCCCGTACACCGGGGAGCTGTTTTTT
d_gene: NA
v_gene: TRBV5-1
j_gene: TRBJ2-2
abundance: many

CDR3aa: CASSLQKRTEHTGELFF
CDR3nt: TGTGCCAGCAGCCTCCAAAAGCGGACAGAGCACACCGGGGAGCTGTTTTTT
d_gene: NA
v_gene: TRBV4-2
j_gene: TRBJ2-2
abundance: few

CDR3aa: CSARGMIGTTTFF
CDR3nt: TGCAGTGCTAGAGGGATGATCGGGACGACAACTTTCTTC
d_gene: NA
v_gene: TRBV20-1
j_gene: TRBJ2-1
abundance: few

CDR3aa: CASNIEMFTEAFF
CDR3nt: TGTGCCAGCAATATAGAGATGTTCACTGAAGCTTTCTTT
d_gene: NA
v_gene: TRBV12-3/TRBV12-4
j_gene: TRBJ1-1
abundance: NA

CDR3aa: CASSSPILNTEAFF
CDR3nt: TGTGCCAGCAGCTCCCCCATTCTGAACACTGAAGCTTTCTTT
d_gene: NA
v_gene: TRBV5-5
j_gene: TRBJ1-1
abundance: few

CDR3aa: CASSGDGSALHF
CDR3nt: TGTGCCAGCAGTGGGGACGGTTCGGCCCTCCACTTT
d_gene: NA
v_gene: TRBV12-3/TRBV12-4
j_gene: TRBJ1-6
abundance: few

CDR3aa: CASSLAVGRGGNEQFF
CDR3nt: TGCGCCAGCAGCTTGGCCGTGGGGCGGGGGGGCAATGAGCAGTTCTTC
d_gene: TRBD2
v_gene: TRBV5-1
j_gene: TRBJ2-1
abundance: NA

CDR3aa: CASSSQEGAEWGTDTQYF
CDR3nt: TGTGCCAGCAGTTCACAAGAGGGGGCAGAATGGGGCACAGATACGCAGTATTTT
d_gene: TRBD1
v_gene: TRBV6-2/TRBV6-3
j_gene: TRBJ2-3
abundance: many

CDR3aa: CATPDRTEAFF
CDR3nt: TGTGCCACCCCGGATCGCACTGAAGCTTTCTTT
d_gene: NA
v_gene: TRBV24-1
j_gene: TRBJ1-1
abundance: many

CDR3aa: CAWSPSTASYEQYF
CDR3nt: TGTGCCTGGAGCCCTTCGACAGCTTCCTACGAGCAGTACTTC
d_gene: NA
v_gene: TRBV30
j_gene: TRBJ2-7
abundance: many

CDR3aa: CASSQETVGTTSSYEQYF
CDR3nt: TGCGCCAGCAGCCAAGAAACTGTGGGGACGACGAGCTCCTACGAGCAGTACTTC
d_gene: NA
v_gene: TRBV4-1
j_gene: TRBJ2-7
abundance: NA

CDR3aa: CASSLPGQGFSSYEQYF
CDR3nt: TGTGCCAGCAGTCTACCGGGACAGGGATTCAGCTCCTACGAGCAGTACTTC
d_gene: TRBD1
v_gene: TRBV6-2/TRBV6-3
j_gene: TRBJ2-7
abundance: many

CDR3aa: CAWSHSGTSNWQFF
CDR3nt: TGTGCCTGGAGTCATTCCGGGACTAGTAACTGGCAGTTCTTC
d_gene: TRBD2
v_gene: TRBV30
j_gene: TRBJ2-1
abundance: NA

CDR3aa: CATSPRLAGGTDTQYF
CDR3nt: TGTGCCACCAGCCCTCGACTAGCGGGGGGCACAGATACGCAGTATTTT
d_gene: TRBD2
v_gene: TRBV15
j_gene: TRBJ2-3
abundance: few

CDR3aa: CASSPRGANYGYTF
CDR3nt: TGTGCCAGCAGTCCCAGGGGAGCCAACTATGGCTACACCTTC
d_gene: NA
v_gene: TRBV6-1
j_gene: TRBJ1-2
abundance: many

CDR3aa: CASSPGLAGGSYEQYF
CDR3nt: TGCGCCAGCAGCCCCGGACTAGCGGGGGGATCCTACGAGCAGTACTTC
d_gene: TRBD2
v_gene: TRBV4-1
j_gene: TRBJ2-7
abundance: NA

CDR3aa: CASSIRGTSYNEQFF
CDR3nt: TGTGCCAGTAGTATACGGGGGACCTCCTACAATGAGCAGTTCTTC
d_gene: NA
v_gene: TRBV19
j_gene: TRBJ2-1
abundance: NA

CDR3aa: CSAPFDRGRYNEQFF
CDR3nt: TGCAGTGCCCCCTTCGACAGGGGGCGTTACAATGAGCAGTTCTTC
d_gene: TRBD1
v_gene: TRBV20-1
j_gene: TRBJ2-1
abundance: many

CDR3aa: CASSLGVYEETQYF
CDR3nt: TGTGCCAGCAGCTTAGGAGTCTACGAAGAGACCCAGTACTTC
d_gene: NA
v_gene: TRBV7-9
j_gene: TRBJ2-5
abundance: few

CDR3aa: CASSKGRLNQPQHF
CDR3nt: TGTGCCAGCAGCAAAGGACGGTTGAATCAGCCCCAGCATTTT
d_gene: NA
v_gene: TRBV12-3/TRBV12-4
j_gene: TRBJ1-5
abundance: few

CDR3aa: CSARRTSGFTDTQYF
CDR3nt: TGCAGTGCTAGAAGGACTAGCGGTTTCACAGATACGCAGTATTTT
d_gene: TRBD2
v_gene: TRBV20-1
j_gene: TRBJ2-3
abundance: many

CDR3aa: CASSVSGGQLDTQYF
CDR3nt: TGTGCCAGCAGTGTCTCGGGGGGGCAATTAGATACGCAGTATTTT
d_gene: TRBD2
v_gene: TRBV27
j_gene: TRBJ2-3
abundance: NA

CDR3aa: CASSLGGTGLQETQYF
CDR3nt: TGTGCCAGCAGCTTAGGGGGGACAGGCCTACAAGAGACCCAGTACTTC
d_gene: TRBD1
v_gene: TRBV7-6
j_gene: TRBJ2-5
abundance: many

CDR3aa: CSAHLQGGYEQYF
CDR3nt: TGCAGCGCACATCTACAGGGGGGCTACGAGCAGTACTTC
d_gene: TRBD1
v_gene: TRBV29-1
j_gene: TRBJ2-7
abundance: NA

CDR3aa: CASSYEPGQTNTGELFF
CDR3nt: TGCGCCAGCAGCTACGAACCGGGACAGACAAACACCGGGGAGCTGTTTTTT
d_gene: TRBD1
v_gene: TRBV4-3
j_gene: TRBJ2-2
abundance: many

CDR3aa: CASSVSGTGFYNEQFF
CDR3nt: TGTGCCAGTAGTGTATCCGGGACAGGGTTCTACAATGAGCAGTTCTTC
d_gene: TRBD1
v_gene: TRBV19
j_gene: TRBJ2-1
abundance: few

CDR3aa: CASSLRVAPAYEQYF
CDR3nt: TGCGCCAGCAGCTTGCGGGTAGCGCCAGCCTACGAGCAGTACTTC
d_gene: NA
v_gene: TRBV5-1
j_gene: TRBJ2-7
abundance: NA